The clone carrying this T cell receptor (beta chain) appeared many times. Its antigen is undetermined. Trimming shortened V by 4 bases and J by 3 bases, and 8 bases separated the two germline ends. CDR3 length: 13 residues. Per germline, CDR1 SGHRS and CDR2 YFSETQ. This entry belongs to a study of CD8 T cells in ankylosing spondylitis. Study-wide points: In reactive arthritis synovial fluid and blood, some motif variants had been reported before. One TCR beta motif, made up of roughly eight highly homologous variants, appeared characteristic of ankylosing spondylitis blood.

As the method for making TCR beta libraries, quantitative 5'-RACE with molecular barcodes was used. TCRdb fed the 5' RACE reads into MiXCR, producing one record per CDR3 protein. This repertoire shows 450,000 to 550,000 distinct CDR3 sequences, over 4% found once; its top ten account for roughly 3.5%. Sequenced sample: blood, either unsorted or a sorted T cell fraction (not recorded which). This TCR came from a male donor with ankylosing spondylitis. The chain joins TRBV5-1 to TRBJ1-5, with D unresolved. The CDR3 bases are TGCGCCAGCAGCCCCGAATACAATCAGCCCCAGCATTTT. It encodes CASSPEYNQPQHF.